The 23 T cell receptor beta chains in this list originate from one sample, sequenced in a study of T cells in localized non-small cell lung cancer. Profiling relied on immunoSEQ multiplex PCR, and the TCRdb table lists in-frame clones only, not all of them. The sample holds some 13,000 clones, approximately 86% seen once. The input for sequencing was peripheral blood, taken before any cancer treatment. The receptors shown here come from a male donor aged 60 or older with stage III lung adenocarcinoma.

This rearrangement joins TRBV7-9 to TRBJ1-2; 7 positions agree with TRBD1. The CDR3 is made up of 13 amino acids. V lost 5 bases to trimming and J lost 5 bases; unmatched junction nucleotides: 5. Looked up from germline, CDR1 is SEHNR and CDR2 is FQNEAQ (reference sequence). The CDR3: CASSGAGGYGYTF. The DNA of the CDR3 is TGTGCCAGCAGCGGTGCAGGGGGTTATGGCTACACCTTC.

The V gene is TRBV4-1, the J gene TRBJ1-5, with D maybe TRBD1 (5 bases). The CDR3 extends over 12 amino acids. Trimming removed 0 bases from V and 10 bases from J, with 7 bases in between. Per the germline V gene, CDR1 is MGHRA and CDR2 is YSYEKL. The CDR3 coding sequence is TGCGCCAGCAGCCAAGAGAGGGGTCCCCAGCATTTT. Its translation: CASSQERGPQHF.

The V and J genes are TRBV21-1 and TRBJ2-3; TRBD1 is the table's D call and was not checked against the DNA. TRBV21-1 is a recognized pseudogene. This CDR3 spans 19 amino acids. The CDR3 DNA reads TGTGCCAGCAGCAAAGTGGGCTCCGACAGGGCCTCTAGCACAGATACGCAGTATTTT. It codes for CASSKVGSDRASSTDTQYF.

The chain is built from TRBV7-6 and TRBJ2-5; D perhaps matches TRBD1 (6 bases). V was cut by 5 bases and J by 1 base, with 11 bases left in between. The CDR3 is made up of 14 amino acids. Germline V gives CDR1 SGHVS, CDR2 FNYEAQ. CDR3 sequence reads: CASSLLTGQETQYF. The DNA for the CDR3 is TGTGCCAGCAGCCTGTTGACAGGCCAAGAGACCCAGTACTTC. Together with reference TRBV7-6 and TRBJ2-5, the CDR3 gives the full variable domain: GAGVSQSPRYKVTKRGQDVALRCDPISGHVSLYWYRQALGQGPEFLTYFNYEAQQDKSGLPNDRFSAERPEGSISTLTIQRTEQRDSAMYRCASSLLTGQETQYFGPGTRLLVL.

J is TRBJ1-5 and V is TRBV27; TRBD1 might be the D (6 bases). V was shortened by 6 bases and J by 5 bases, with 11 bases between the two germline ends. The CDR3 contains 13 residues. Germline loops: CDR1 MNHEY, CDR2 SMNVEV (reference sequence). The DNA of the CDR3 is TGTGCCAGCAGAAACAGGGAGCATCAGCCCCAGCATTTT. Amino acid sequence: CASRNREHQPQHF.

This chain uses TRBV7-6 with TRBJ2-3; perhaps TRBD1 as D (5 bases). Germline V CDR1 and CDR2: SGHVS, FNYEAQ. V gave up 4 bases and J gave up 2 bases, with 10 bases separating them. The CDR3 contains 14 residues. This chain's CDR3 is CASSSQGYTDTQYF. In DNA, the CDR3 is TGTGCCAGCAGCTCCCAGGGCTACACAGATACGCAGTATTTT.

V usage is TRBV19 and J usage is TRBJ2-4; 10 bases are a match to TRBD2. Germline V lookup: CDR1 LNHDA, CDR2 SQIVND (reference sequence). CDR3 length equals 17 residues. V dropped 5 bases and J dropped 5; count of bases not matched to a gene: 12. The CDR3 nucleotides read TGTGCCAGTAGTTCAAACGGACTAGCGGTCTATGAAAACATTCAGTACTTC. It translates to CASSSNGLAVYENIQYF.

V usage is TRBV25-1 and J usage is TRBJ2-5; tentative D call: TRBD2 (6 bases). CDR1 MGHDK and CDR2 SYGVNS come from the germline V gene. CDR3 length: 15 amino acids. The V and J ends lost 2 bases and 4 bases respectively, with 14 bases between them. Here the CDR3 reads CASSEGGAGGETQYF. The CDR3 DNA follows: TGTGCCAGCAGTGAAGGCGGGGCAGGCGGAGAGACCCAGTACTTC.

V usage is TRBV11-2 and J usage is TRBJ2-7; perhaps D is TRBD1 or TRBD2 (5 bases each). Germline CDR1 and CDR2: SGHAT and FQNNGV. V lost 3 bases to trimming and J lost 9 bases, with 15 bases between them. The CDR3 consists of 13 residues. The DNA for the CDR3 is TGTGCCAGCAGCTTCGGGACCGATACGCTGCAGTACTTC. Translated, it gives CASSFGTDTLQYF. The complete variable domain, with remaining parts taken from reference TRBV11-2 and TRBJ2-7, reads EAGVAQSPRYKIIEKRQSVAFWCNPISGHATLYWYQQILGQGPKLLIQFQNNGVVDDSQLPKDRFSAERLKGVDSTLKIQPAKLEDSAVYLCASSFGTDTLQYFGPGTRLTVT.

The chain combines TRBV6-6 with TRBJ1-1; no clear D gene. V was trimmed by 0 bases and J by 10 bases, leaving 15 bases between them. The CDR3 sequence is 14 residues long. Germline-derived CDR1 and CDR2 are MNHNY and SVGAGI (reference sequence). CDR3 sequence (DNA): TGTGCCAGCAGTTACTCGGAGCCCCCACCTGGAGCTTTCTTT. It translates to CASSYSEPPPGAFF.

The chain combines TRBV7-9 with TRBJ2-7; D is possibly TRBD1 or TRBD2 (5 bases each). V lost 5 bases and J 0 bases, leaving 14 bases between the germline ends. The CDR3 length is 15 residues. In germline, CDR1 is SEHNR, CDR2 FQNEAQ (reference sequence). The CDR3: CASSPWDGNSYEQYF. CDR3 sequence (DNA): TGTGCCAGCAGCCCGTGGGACGGAAACTCCTACGAGCAGTACTTC.

The rearrangement uses TRBV7-9 and TRBJ2-7; a weak D match, TRBD2 (5 bases). This CDR3 contains 15 residues. CDR1 SEHNR and CDR2 FQNEAQ come from the germline V gene (reference sequence). V lost 2 bases and J lost 3, with 14 bases in between. Here the CDR3 reads CASSLPWPRDYEQYF. The CDR3 DNA reads as TGTGCCAGCAGCTTACCCTGGCCCCGGGACTACGAGCAGTACTTC.

The chain employs TRBV7-8 and TRBJ2-2, with D hard to call. The germline gives CDR1 SGHVS, CDR2 FQNEAQ. The CDR3 sequence is 14 residues long. The V end was cut by 1 base, the J end by 1 base, with 4 bases between. For the CDR3, the DNA is TGTGCCAGCAGCTTAGGGGGGAACACCGGGGAGCTGTTTTTT. It codes for CASSLGGNTGELFF.

This clone was counted between two and nine times. The rearrangement links TRBV30 to TRBJ1-1; D is unclear. The CDR3 runs 11 residues. Per germline, CDR1 GTSNPN and CDR2 SVGIG (reference sequence). V was pared by 7 bases and J by 1 base, with 7 bases between. CDR3 sequence (DNA): TGTGCCTACGAAAGGAACACTGAAGCTTTCTTT. It specifies CAYERNTEAFF.

The chain links TRBV5-1 to TRBJ2-1; 8 nucleotides agree with TRBD2. This CDR3 is built from 15 residues. Per the germline V gene, CDR1 is SGHRS and CDR2 is YFSETQ. J was trimmed by 2 bases and V by 3 bases; bases with no gene match: 4. CDR3 residues: CASSWNSGTYNEQFF. CDR3 sequence (DNA): TGCGCCAGCAGCTGGAATAGCGGGACCTACAATGAGCAGTTCTTC.

CDR3 residues: CASSLYRAPTEAFF. In DNA form, the CDR3 reads TGTGCCAGCAGCCTTTACAGGGCGCCCACTGAAGCTTTCTTT. The gene calls are TRBV7-2 and TRBJ1-1; D might be TRBD1 (6 bases). Looked up from germline, CDR1 is SGHTA and CDR2 is FQGNSA. Deletions cut 5 bases from V and 4 bases from J, with 14 bases between. The CDR3 consists of 14 residues.

This clone showed up just once. The chain uses TRBV5-1 and TRBJ2-6; D remains unclear. Deletions cut 6 bases from V and 0 bases from J, with 10 bases between. Per germline, CDR1 SGHRS and CDR2 YFSETQ. The CDR3 has 15 amino acids. The CDR3 DNA sequence: TGCGCCAGCAAGGAAGCACTCTCTGGGGCCAACGTCCTGACTTTC. The encoded protein is CASKEALSGANVLTF.

This sequence joins TRBV6-5 and TRBJ1-2; D unclear. Germline CDR1 MNHEY, CDR2 SVGAGI. Trimming removed 7 bases at V and 2 bases at J, with 14 bases between. This CDR3 spans 14 amino acids. The CDR3 loop is CASTLGGGNYGYTF. The CDR3 DNA is TGTGCCAGCACCCTGGGAGGAGGGAACTATGGCTACACCTTC.

Concerning this clone: Compared with germline, one end of the junction differs, possibly owing to a read error. The chain uses TRBV7-7 and TRBJ2-2; D might be TRBD1 (6 bases). CDR1 SSHAT and CDR2 FNYEAQ come from the germline V gene (reference sequence). The CDR3 contains 14 residues. CDR3 in DNA: TGTGCTAGCAGCCGAAACGTAGGGGGCGGGGAGCTGTTTTTT. Its translation: CASSRNVGGGELFF.

This clone occurred once. The J gene is TRBJ2-1, the V gene TRBV4-2; D unresolved. Trimming took off 0 bases at V and 9 bases at J, with 9 bases between the two ends. Germline assignment: CDR1 LGHNA and CDR2 YNFKEQ. The CDR3 totals 13 residues. This CDR3 reads CASSQDRPLEQFF. The DNA of the CDR3 is TGTGCCAGCAGCCAAGACCGCCCGCTTGAGCAGTTCTTC.

The rearrangement joins TRBV18 to TRBJ2-5; TRBD2 aligns across 12 bases. The CDR3 is made up of 15 amino acids. V trimming: 4 bases; J trimming: 1 base; junction bases outside the gene matches: 1. Germline CDR1 reads KGHSH; CDR2 reads LQKENI. CDR3 nucleotides: TGTGCCAGCTCACGACTAGCGGGGGTCCAAGAGACCCAGTACTTC. Its protein product is CASSRLAGVQETQYF.

This chain connects TRBV2 to TRBJ2-1, with a tentative D call TRBD2 (7 bases). The length of the CDR3 is 15 residues. Trimming pared 7 bases from V and 8 bases from J, leaving 21 bases between. Germline-derived CDR1 and CDR2 are SNHLY and FYNNEI. CDR3 region: CASNPYIGGADEQFF. The DNA of the CDR3 is TGTGCCAGCAACCCGTACATTGGGGGGGCCGATGAGCAGTTCTTC.

This sequence joins TRBV6-5 and TRBJ1-6; 7 nucleotides line up with TRBD1. Trimming took 7 bases from V and 7 from J; bases not matched to a gene: 7. The CDR3 consists of 14 residues. Germline V gene lookup returns CDR1 MNHEY and CDR2 SVGAGI. CDR3 in DNA: TGTGCCAGCACCATAGACAGGGCAAATTCACCCCTCCACTTT. It encodes CASTIDRANSPLHF.